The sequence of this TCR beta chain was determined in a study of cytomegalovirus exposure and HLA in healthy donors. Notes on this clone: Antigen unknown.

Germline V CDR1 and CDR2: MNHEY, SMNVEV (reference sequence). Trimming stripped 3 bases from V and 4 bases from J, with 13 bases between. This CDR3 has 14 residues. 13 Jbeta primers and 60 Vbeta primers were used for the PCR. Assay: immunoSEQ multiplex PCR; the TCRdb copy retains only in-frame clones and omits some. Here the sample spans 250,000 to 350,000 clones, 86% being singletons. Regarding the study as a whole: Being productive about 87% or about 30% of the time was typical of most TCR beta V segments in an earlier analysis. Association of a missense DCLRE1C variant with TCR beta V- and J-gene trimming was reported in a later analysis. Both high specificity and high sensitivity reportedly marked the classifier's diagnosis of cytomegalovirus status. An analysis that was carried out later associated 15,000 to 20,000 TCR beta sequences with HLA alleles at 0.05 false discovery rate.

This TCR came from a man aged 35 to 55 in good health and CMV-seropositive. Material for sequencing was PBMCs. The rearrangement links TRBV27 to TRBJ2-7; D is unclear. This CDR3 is CASSLAGAYYEQYF. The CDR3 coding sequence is TGTGCCAGCAGTTTGGCAGGCGCCTATTACGAGCAGTACTTC.